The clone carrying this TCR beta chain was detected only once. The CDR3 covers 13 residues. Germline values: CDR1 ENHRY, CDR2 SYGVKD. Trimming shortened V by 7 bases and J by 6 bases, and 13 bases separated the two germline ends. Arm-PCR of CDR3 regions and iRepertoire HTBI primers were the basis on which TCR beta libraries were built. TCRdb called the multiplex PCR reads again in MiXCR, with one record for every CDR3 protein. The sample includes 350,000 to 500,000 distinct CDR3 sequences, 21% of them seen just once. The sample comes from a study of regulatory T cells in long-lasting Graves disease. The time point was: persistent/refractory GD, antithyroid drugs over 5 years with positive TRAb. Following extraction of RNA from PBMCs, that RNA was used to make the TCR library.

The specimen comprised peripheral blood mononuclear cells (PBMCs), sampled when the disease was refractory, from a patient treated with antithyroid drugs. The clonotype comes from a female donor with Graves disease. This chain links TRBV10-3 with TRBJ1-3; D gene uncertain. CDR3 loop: CAINERESNTIYF. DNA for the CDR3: TGTGCCATCAACGAGCGGGAGTCAAACACCATATATTTT.